Listed here are 9 T cell receptor beta chains from one sample, sequenced in a study of blood T cell repertoires in COVID-19. Measured with immunoSEQ multiplex PCR; TCRdb has only the in-frame clones, and not every one. In the table there are about 240,000 clones, about 87% of which are singletons. Sequences were obtained from peripheral blood. The receptors were sampled from a woman aged 70-85 years with active or convalescent COVID-19.

This clone was seen a single time. This rearrangement joins TRBV2 to TRBJ1-1, with TRBD1 identical over 12 bases. V gave up 9 bases and J gave up 4 bases; unmatched junction bases: 6. The CDR3 totals 14 residues. Germline V gene sequence: CDR1 SNHLY, CDR2 FYNNEI. As DNA, the CDR3 is TGTGCCAGTAGGTTGGGACAGGGGGCCACTGAAGCTTTCTTT. This encodes CASRLGQGATEAFF. The whole variable domain, remainder taken from reference TRBV2 and TRBJ1-1, is EPEVTQTPSHQVTQMGQEVILRCVPISNHLYFYWYRQILGQKVEFLVSFYNNEISEKSEIFDDQFSVERPDGSNFTLKIRSTKLEDSAMYFCASRLGQGATEAFFGQGTRLTVV.

The CDR3 DNA sequence: TGTGCCAGCAGCCAAGATTTCGTCTGGCAGGGTGACGGCTACACCTTC. Protein: CASSQDFVWQGDGYTF. The rearrangement links TRBV3-1 (or the pseudogene TRBV3-2) to TRBJ1-2; possible D gene TRBD1, 5 bases. Germline V gives CDR1 LGHDT, CDR2 YNNKEL (reference sequence). CDR3 length: 16 residues. Trimming took off 0 bases at V and 8 bases at J, with 19 bases between the two ends.

V gene TRBV10-1 combines with J gene TRBJ2-3, with 7 bases fitting TRBD1. The V segment lost 0 bases and the J segment 2 bases; nucleotides outside the gene matches: 5. Germline V gene sequence: CDR1 WNHNN, CDR2 SYGVQD (reference sequence). The CDR3 spans 16 residues. The CDR3 DNA reads as TGCGCCAGCAGTGAGTCAGTCCAGGGGGTCACAGATACGCAGTATTTT. Translating it yields CASSESVQGVTDTQYF.

The chain combines TRBV3-1 (or the pseudogene TRBV3-2) with TRBJ2-4, with a possible D match to TRBD2 (6 bases). The CDR3 is 20 residues long. V was trimmed by 4 bases and J by 0 bases, leaving 25 bases between them. Per germline, CDR1 LGHDT and CDR2 YNNKEL (reference sequence). The CDR3 sequence: CASSPTLMRGRGTAKNIQYF. Written as DNA, the CDR3 is TGTGCCAGCAGCCCTACGCTAATGCGAGGGCGCGGGACAGCCAAAAACATTCAGTACTTC.

A few counts support this clone. V is TRBV9 and J is TRBJ1-3, with 7 bases fitting TRBD1. Germline assignment: CDR1 SGDLS and CDR2 YYNGEE. This CDR3 contains 15 residues. The J segment lost 2 bases and the V segment lost 2 bases, leaving 4 bases of the junction unmatched. CDR3 sequence reads: CASSVSGTAGNTIYF. For the CDR3, the DNA is TGTGCCAGCAGCGTGTCCGGGACAGCTGGAAACACCATATATTTT.

The CDR3 nucleotides are TGCGCCAGCAGCTTGTTCCAGGGGAGCACTGAAGCTTTCTTT. It specifies CASSLFQGSTEAFF. This rearrangement joins TRBV5-1 to TRBJ1-1, with D perhaps matching TRBD1 (6 bases). Trimming took 1 base from V and 4 from J, leaving 11 bases between them. From germline, CDR1 is SGHRS and CDR2 YFSETQ. CDR3 length: 14 amino acids.

This clone has more than one count but fewer than ten. This rearrangement joins TRBV27 to TRBJ1-1; D not resolved. There are 14 residues in the CDR3. V was cut by 2 bases and J by 4 bases, with 11 bases left in between. Germline V lookup: CDR1 MNHEY, CDR2 SMNVEV (reference sequence). CDR3 in amino acids: CASSLTGSRTEAFF. For the CDR3, the DNA is TGTGCCAGCAGTTTAACGGGTAGCCGCACTGAAGCTTTCTTT.

J is TRBJ2-7 and V is TRBV5-1, with D maybe TRBD2 (6 bases). In germline, CDR1 is SGHRS, CDR2 YFSETQ. The CDR3 runs to 14 residues. Trimming left V 3 bases short and J 5 bases short, with 15 bases between. CDR3 sequence reads: CASSWAIGGNEQYF. In DNA, the CDR3 is TGCGCCAGCAGCTGGGCCATCGGGGGTAACGAGCAGTACTTC.

The V gene is TRBV24-1, the J gene TRBJ1-3; no clear D. CDR1 is KGHDR, CDR2 SFDVKD, per germline. CDR3 length: 16 amino acids. The V gene lost 7 bases and the J gene lost 0 bases, with 15 bases spanning the gap. The CDR3: CATSAGRGISGNTIYF. CDR3 in DNA: TGTGCCACCAGCGCCGGACGCGGGATCTCTGGAAACACCATATATTTT.